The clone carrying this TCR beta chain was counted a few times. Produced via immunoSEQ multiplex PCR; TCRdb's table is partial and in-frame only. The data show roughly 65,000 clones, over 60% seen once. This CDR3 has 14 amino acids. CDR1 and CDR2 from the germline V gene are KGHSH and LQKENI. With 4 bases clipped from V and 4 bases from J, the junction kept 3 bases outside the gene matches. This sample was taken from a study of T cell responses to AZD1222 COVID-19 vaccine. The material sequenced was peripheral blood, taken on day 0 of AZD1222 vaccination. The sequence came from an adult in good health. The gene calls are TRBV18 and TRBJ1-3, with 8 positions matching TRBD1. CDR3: CASSQDRAGNTIYF. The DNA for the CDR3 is TGTGCCAGCTCACAGGACAGGGCCGGAAACACCATATATTTT.